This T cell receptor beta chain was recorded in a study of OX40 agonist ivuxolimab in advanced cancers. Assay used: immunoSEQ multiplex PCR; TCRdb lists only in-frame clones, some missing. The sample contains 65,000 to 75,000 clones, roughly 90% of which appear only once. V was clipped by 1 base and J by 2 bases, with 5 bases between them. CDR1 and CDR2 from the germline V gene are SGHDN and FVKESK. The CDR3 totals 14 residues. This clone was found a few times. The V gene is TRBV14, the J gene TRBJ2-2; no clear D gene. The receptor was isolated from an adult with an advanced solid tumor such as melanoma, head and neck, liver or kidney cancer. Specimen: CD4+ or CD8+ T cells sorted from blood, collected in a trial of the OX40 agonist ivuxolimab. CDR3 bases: TGTGCCAGCAGCCAAGGGGGAAACACCGGGGAGCTGTTTTTT. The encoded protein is CASSQGGNTGELFF.